This passage covers 25 T cell receptor beta chains from one sample sequenced in a study of blood T cell repertoires in COVID-19. Data came from immunoSEQ multiplex PCR; TCRdb stores just in-frame clones and leaves some out. The sample contains approximately 97,000 clones, around 90% of which appear only once. Input material: peripheral blood. The receptors derive from a woman between 45 and 60 years old with COVID-19, enrolled during active disease.

The J gene is TRBJ2-7, the V gene TRBV6-6; the match to TRBD1 covers 9 bases. Germline V CDR1 and CDR2: MNHNY, SVGAGI (reference sequence). The V segment lost 6 bases and the J segment 11 bases; nucleotides outside the gene matches: 14. This CDR3 is built from 14 residues. The CDR3 DNA reads TGTGCCAGCAGCGAACCGGGACAGGGTCGTTTTGAGTACTTC. Translating it yields CASSEPGQGRFEYF.

This chain links TRBV30 with TRBJ2-5, with D perhaps TRBD2 (5 bases). Per germline, CDR1 GTSNPN and CDR2 SVGIG (reference sequence). The CDR3 has 14 residues. The germline V and J ends were trimmed by 3 bases and 5 bases, with 16 bases remaining between them. CDR3 in DNA: TGTGCCTGGAGCCCGGGCGCGGGCGGGGAGACCCAGTACTTC. Amino acid sequence: CAWSPGAGGETQYF.

J is TRBJ1-6 and V is TRBV7-2, with a weak D call TRBD1 (6 bases). CDR1 SGHTA and CDR2 FQGNSA come from the germline V gene. Trimming stripped 1 base from V and 7 bases from J, with 14 bases between. This CDR3 has 16 residues. The CDR3 bases are TGTGCCAGCAGCTTAGTAGTAGGGGGATCGAATTCACCCCTCCACTTT. It yields the protein CASSLVVGGSNSPLHF.

In its sample, this clone was seen a few times. The chain is built from TRBV7-9 and TRBJ2-7; 9 nucleotides align to TRBD1. V was clipped by 1 base and J by 3 bases; unmatched bases: 7. CDR1 SEHNR and CDR2 FQNEAQ come from the germline V gene (reference sequence). The CDR3 runs 16 residues. The CDR3 DNA sequence: TGTGCCAGCAGCTTAGGCTTGACAGGGGGTAGCTACGAGCAGTACTTC. Residues: CASSLGLTGGSYEQYF.

V is TRBV6-2 or TRBV6-3 and J is TRBJ2-3, with D possibly being TRBD1 (6 bases). Germline V gene sequence: CDR1 MNHEY, CDR2 SVGEGT. V was trimmed by 2 bases and J by 4 bases, leaving 10 bases between them. The CDR3 extends over 14 amino acids. CDR3 in amino acids: CASSYPTGADTQYF. The CDR3 DNA follows: TGTGCCAGCAGTTACCCGACAGGCGCAGATACGCAGTATTTT.

V and J are TRBV11-2 and TRBJ1-3; TRBD1 aligns across 7 bases. The CDR3 is 18 residues long. The germline gives CDR1 SGHAT, CDR2 FQNNGV. V lost 3 bases and J lost 1; bases outside the gene matches: 12. The CDR3 spells CASSLARDRRTSGNTIYF. The DNA for the CDR3 is TGTGCCAGCAGCTTGGCAAGGGACAGAAGGACTTCTGGAAACACCATATATTTT.

The chain employs TRBV6-5 and TRBJ2-1; tentatively, D is TRBD2 (6 bases). Between the trimmed V and J ends, which lost 2 bases and 3 bases, there was a span of 14 bases. This CDR3 region has 16 residues. Germline CDR1 MNHEY, CDR2 SVGAGI. As DNA, the CDR3 is TGTGCCAGCAGTTACGCTTCGGGACTGATCTACAATGAGCAGTTCTTC. Its protein is CASSYASGLIYNEQFF.

This CDR3 is CASCGGEDEQFF. The DNA of the CDR3 is TGTGCCAGCTGTGGCGGGGAGGATGAGCAGTTCTTC. The gene calls are TRBV12-3 or TRBV12-4 and TRBJ2-1, with a possible D match to TRBD2 (6 bases). The CDR3 length is 12 residues. Trimming stripped 8 bases from V and 8 bases from J, with 13 bases between.

The V and J genes are TRBV5-1 and TRBJ2-7; the D is unclear. Germline values: CDR1 SGHRS, CDR2 YFSETQ. V lost 4 bases to trimming and J lost 0 bases, with 5 bases between them. CDR3 length: 12 residues. DNA for the CDR3: TGCGCCAGCAGCCTGAGCTCCTACGAGCAGTACTTC. Its translation: CASSLSSYEQYF. The variable domain in full, completed from reference TRBV5-1 and TRBJ2-7, reads KAGVTQTPRYLIKTRGQQVTLSCSPISGHRSVSWYQQTPGQGLQFLFEYFSETQRNKGNFPGRFSGRQFSNSRSEMNVSTLELGDSALYLCASSLSSYEQYFGPGTRLTVT.

This clone was seen a few times. The rearrangement links TRBV28 to TRBJ2-2; 7 bases are shared with TRBD1. Germline V gene lookup returns CDR1 MDHEN and CDR2 SYDVKM. The CDR3 has 16 residues. Trimming at V came to 3 bases and at J to 5 bases, leaving 9 bases not matched to a gene. The CDR3 region is CASSFITRGWTGELFF. The DNA of the CDR3 is TGTGCCAGCAGTTTCATTACCAGGGGGTGGACCGGGGAGCTGTTTTTT.

The chain joins TRBV7-9 to TRBJ2-2, with 7 nucleotides matching TRBD1. The CDR3 loop spans 15 amino acids. Trimming took 4 bases from V and 1 from J; bases not matched to a gene: 3. Germline V gene sequence: CDR1 SEHNR, CDR2 FQNEAQ (reference sequence). The DNA of the CDR3 is TGTGCCAGCAGCTCCCACAGGGGGAACACCGGGGAGCTGTTTTTT. Amino acid sequence: CASSSHRGNTGELFF.

This chain uses TRBV27 with TRBJ2-2; no clear D gene. The CDR3 runs to 12 residues. Germline V lookup: CDR1 MNHEY, CDR2 SMNVEV (reference sequence). Trimming took off 5 bases at V and 2 bases at J, with 3 bases between the two ends. The CDR3 coding sequence is TGTGCCAGCAGTCTAAACACCGGGGAGCTGTTTTTT. This encodes CASSLNTGELFF.

The chain joins TRBV28 to TRBJ2-1; 10 positions match TRBD2. Per the germline V gene, CDR1 is MDHEN and CDR2 is SYDVKM. Trimming removed 5 bases from V and 6 bases from J; junction bases left unmatched: 7. The CDR3 loop spans 15 amino acids. CDR3 sequence (DNA): TGTGCCAGCAGTATCCGAGCGGGGGGGCCCAATGAGCAGTTCTTC. Translating it yields CASSIRAGGPNEQFF.

This sequence joins TRBV6-1 and TRBJ2-1; no firm D call. Trimming cost V 2 bases and J 9 bases, with 11 bases left between them. CDR3 length: 13 residues. The germline CDR1 and CDR2 sequences are MNHNS and SASEGT. CDR3 residues: CASSENSYGEQFF. In DNA form, the CDR3 reads TGTGCCAGCAGTGAAAACAGCTACGGTGAGCAGTTCTTC.

The chain uses TRBV24-1 and TRBJ2-1, with 8 nucleotides matching TRBD1. The CDR3 contains 18 residues. Germline V CDR1 and CDR2: KGHDR, SFDVKD. With V trimmed by 2 bases and J by 1 base, 9 bases remained unmatched. CDR3 protein: CATSDSPWRQGSYNEQFF. The CDR3 DNA reads as TGTGCCACCAGTGATTCCCCCTGGAGACAGGGGTCCTACAATGAGCAGTTCTTC.

The rearrangement joins TRBV27 to TRBJ2-1; TRBD1 might be the D (6 bases). The germline gives CDR1 MNHEY, CDR2 SMNVEV (reference sequence). The ends were cut back, 3 bases at V and 8 bases at J, with 14 bases in the middle. The length of the CDR3 is 14 residues. The CDR3, as DNA: TGTGCCAGCAGTTTGAGAGGACAGTACCATGAGCAGTTCTTC. Protein sequence: CASSLRGQYHEQFF.

This clone occurred a few times. One end of the junction does not line up with germline, which may come from a read error. This chain connects TRBV19 to TRBJ1-2, with TRBD1 identical over 7 bases. Looked up from germline, CDR1 is LNHDA and CDR2 is SQIVND (reference sequence). There are 13 residues in the CDR3. This chain's CDR3 is CASSMRDRDGYTF. DNA for the CDR3: TGTGCCAGCAGTATGCGGGACAGAGATGGCTACACCTTC.

The chain recombines TRBV10-3 with TRBJ1-1; 7 bases match TRBD1. Germline assignment: CDR1 ENHRY and CDR2 SYGVKD. The trim removed 6 bases at V and 5 bases at J, leaving 12 bases unmatched. The CDR3 covers 15 residues. CDR3 region: CAISLRQGGETEAFF. In nucleotides, the CDR3 is TGTGCCATCAGCCTTCGACAGGGAGGAGAAACTGAAGCTTTCTTT.

The chain recombines TRBV7-2 with TRBJ2-3; D is ambiguous. This CDR3 is built from 13 residues. Trimming took off 2 bases at V and 8 bases at J, with 11 bases between the two ends. The V gene's germline CDR1 is SGHTA and CDR2 FQGNSA. CDR3 in amino acids: CASSLPAEGTQYF. The CDR3 DNA reads TGTGCCAGCAGCTTACCCGCGGAAGGTACGCAGTATTTT.

J is TRBJ2-5 and V is TRBV11-2, with D possibly being TRBD2 (6 bases). Germline CDR1 and CDR2: SGHAT and FQNNGV. This CDR3 region has 14 residues. The V gene lost 5 bases and the J gene lost 5 bases, with 15 bases spanning the gap. The CDR3 loop reads CASSDEAGVETQYF. For the CDR3, the DNA is TGTGCCAGCAGCGACGAAGCGGGTGTGGAGACCCAGTACTTC.

The V gene is TRBV10-3, the J gene TRBJ2-1; 13 bases map to TRBD2. Losses at the gene ends were 3 bases for V and 6 bases for J; bases not matched to a gene: 2. The CDR3 consists of 15 residues. CDR1 and CDR2 (germline): ENHRY, SYGVKD. CDR3 protein: CAISDGLAGANEQFF. For the CDR3, the DNA is TGTGCCATCAGTGATGGACTAGCGGGGGCCAATGAGCAGTTCTTC.

The chain links TRBV9 to TRBJ1-1; 8 bases fit TRBD1. This CDR3 has 16 residues. V gave up 3 bases and J gave up 7 bases; unmatched junction bases: 14. Germline V gene lookup returns CDR1 SGDLS and CDR2 YYNGEE. The DNA of the CDR3 is TGTGCCAGCAGCGCCATAGTAGGACAGGGCGTTAGTGAAGCTTTCTTT. Translating it yields CASSAIVGQGVSEAFF.

The count of this clone is one. The chain uses TRBV11-3 and TRBJ2-3; 8 nucleotides line up with TRBD1. V trimming: 4 bases; J trimming: 5 bases; junction bases outside the gene matches: 11. CDR3 length: 16 amino acids. Germline V lookup: CDR1 SGHNT, CDR2 YENEEA. The CDR3 DNA sequence: TGTGCCAGCAGCTCCCGGGCAGGGGGCCGATTAGATACGCAGTATTTT. It specifies CASSSRAGGRLDTQYF.

The chain couples TRBV10-3 to TRBJ2-3; TRBD2 aligns across 13 bases. The CDR3 is made up of 15 amino acids. Germline-derived CDR1 and CDR2 are ENHRY and SYGVKD. J gave up 1 base and V 8 bases, and 3 bases lay outside the gene matches. CDR3 sequence: CAIRTSGGGTDTQYF. In DNA form, the CDR3 reads TGTGCCATCCGGACTAGCGGGGGAGGCACAGATACGCAGTATTTT.

A word on this clone: The sample has other DNA sequences that encode this CDR3 too. The genes are TRBV19 and TRBJ2-1; D is ambiguous. Germline CDR1 is LNHDA and CDR2 is SQIVND (reference sequence). V lost 3 bases and J 9 bases, leaving 6 bases between the germline ends. The CDR3 totals 11 residues. CDR3 DNA sequence: TGTGCCAGTAGTATCGGTAGTGAGCAGTTCTTC. Protein sequence: CASSIGSEQFF.